This TCR beta chain stems from a study of blood T cell repertoires in COVID-19. Study-level background: COVID-19 samples collected from the United States, Italy and Spain covered acute and convalescent phases.

Authors' data handling: The authors estimated nucleated cell counts from reference gene primer amplification. Libraries were prepared by immunoSEQ multiplex PCR; TCRdb keeps only in-frame clonotypes and omits some of them. Clone size and the V and J calls come from that table; the DNA yielded D and trimming. The table lists about 270,000 clones, 85% to 90% of them singletons. This CDR3 spans 16 amino acids. From germline, CDR1 is KGHDR and CDR2 SFDVKD. V gave up 3 bases and J gave up 2 bases, with 16 bases separating them. V and J are TRBV24-1 and TRBJ2-7, with D perhaps TRBD2 (5 bases). Material for sequencing was PBMCs or T cells enriched from blood (not recorded which). The receptor comes from a woman aged 25 to 39 with acute COVID-19. CDR3 sequence: CATSDGTGTRAYEQYF. The CDR3 DNA sequence: TGTGCCACCAGTGATGGCACGGGAACTAGGGCCTACGAGCAGTACTTC.